This record looks at one TCR beta chain sequence and its context. From blood CD8+ and CD4+ T cells, TCR beta sequences were generated. It was treatment-naive patients with stable or active relapsing-remitting disease who made up the multiple sclerosis controls. It was negative isolation that provided the CD8+ and CD4+ T cells, whereas TEMRA cells were enriched by FACS. These data come from a study of CD8 T cells in Susac syndrome. Reverse transcription of roughly 0.5 to 1 ug RNA was carried out with random hexamers. Amplification of TCR beta CDR3 used immunoSEQ multiplex PCR across 54 Vbeta and 13 Jbeta. TCRdb reprocessed the immunoSEQ multiplex PCR reads with MiXCR, giving one entry per CDR3 protein. This sample has about 130,000 distinct CDR3 sequences; about 94% occur once, and the top ten carry approximately 0.12%. This CDR3 comprises 14 residues. The junction had 8 bases not matched to a gene; V was cut back by 6 bases and J by 1 base. CDR1 and CDR2 (germline): DFQATT, SNEGSKA (reference sequence).

Sequencing was performed on CD4+ T cells from PBMCs. This chain uses TRBV20-1 with TRBJ2-7, with 8 bases aligning to TRBD2. The sequence came from a human donor with multiple sclerosis. The CDR3 reads CSAPIAGLSYEQYF. The CDR3 DNA is TGCAGTGCCCCCATAGCGGGACTTTCCTACGAGCAGTACTTC.